This is a list of T cell receptor beta chains from one sample in a study of read filtering for tumor transcriptome and immune sequencing. TCRdb fed the reads into MiXCR, producing one record per CDR3 protein. Of about 62,000 distinct CDR3 sequences listed, roughly a fifth are singletons. The sequenced sample consisted of a population of CD138-negative cells sorted from bone marrow. The source is a donor aged 40 or over with multiple myeloma. CDR3s include the opening cysteine and the closing phenylalanine or tryptophan. Fields, in order: D gene, J gene, V gene, clone size, CDR3 DNA, CDR3 protein. D genes are given only for firm matches. Where a row states a size, it is once, few, many or the class of an expanded clone; other rows omit it.

>TRBD1|TRBJ1-2|TRBV11-2|many
TGTGCCAGCAGCTTATTGGGACAGGGGTCCTATGGCTACACCTTC
CASSLLGQGSYGYTF
>TRBD2|TRBJ2-3|TRBV6-2/TRBV6-3|many
TGTGCCAGCAGTTACGGCTTAGCGGGGACTAGCACAGATACGCAGTATTTT
CASSYGLAGTSTDTQYF
>TRBD2|TRBJ2-1|TRBV5-1|-
TGCGCCAGCGGCTTGATCGGGGGGGAATACAATGAGCAGTTCTTC
CASGLIGGEYNEQFF
>-|TRBJ2-7|TRBV7-9|many
TGTGCCAGCAGCTTAGCGTCCATAGAGCAGTACTTC
CASSLASIEQYF
>-|TRBJ2-5|TRBV7-2|-
TGTGCCAGCATCTTAGTTGGGGGCCCGGCGGGGGAGACCCAGTACTTC
CASILVGGPAGETQYF
>TRBD1|TRBJ2-7|TRBV6-6|many
TGTGCCAGCGCAGGGGGCCCCTACGAGCAGTACTTC
CASAGGPYEQYF
>-|TRBJ2-7|TRBV7-3|many
TGTGCCAGCAGCTTAAGTCCGGGAGCGGGTCACGAGCAGTACTTC
CASSLSPGAGHEQYF
>TRBD2|TRBJ2-1|TRBV20-1|many
TGCAGTGCTGACCGGGGGGGCCCCTACAATGAGCAGTTCTTC
CSADRGGPYNEQFF
>TRBD1|TRBJ1-2|TRBV2|-
TGTGCCAGCAGTGGGGGACAGGGCGGCTATGGCTACACCTTC
CASSGGQGGYGYTF
>-|TRBJ1-1|TRBV6-5|-
TGTGCCAGCAGTAACGGATTAGAAGCTTTCTTT
CASSNGLEAFF
>-|TRBJ1-5|TRBV28|many
TGTGCCAGCAGTTTACGCAGGGGCAATCAGCCCCAGCATTTT
CASSLRRGNQPQHF
>-|TRBJ2-3|TRBV7-2|many
TGTGCCAGCACCGGACCAACCGCTAGCACAGATACGCAGTATTTT
CASTGPTASTDTQYF
>TRBD1|TRBJ2-7|TRBV11-2|-
TGTGCCAGTAGCTTAGACACCGGGACAGGGGTAGTGTACGAGCGGTACTTC
CASSLDTGTGVVYERYF
>-|TRBJ2-1|TRBV10-3|many
TGTGCCACTCAGGACAGCACCTTTTTGGATGAGCAGTTCTTC
CATQDSTFLDEQFF
>TRBD1|TRBJ2-1|TRBV4-1|many
TGCGCCAGCAGACGACAGGGATCCCTGGACAATGAGCAGTTCTTC
CASRRQGSLDNEQFF